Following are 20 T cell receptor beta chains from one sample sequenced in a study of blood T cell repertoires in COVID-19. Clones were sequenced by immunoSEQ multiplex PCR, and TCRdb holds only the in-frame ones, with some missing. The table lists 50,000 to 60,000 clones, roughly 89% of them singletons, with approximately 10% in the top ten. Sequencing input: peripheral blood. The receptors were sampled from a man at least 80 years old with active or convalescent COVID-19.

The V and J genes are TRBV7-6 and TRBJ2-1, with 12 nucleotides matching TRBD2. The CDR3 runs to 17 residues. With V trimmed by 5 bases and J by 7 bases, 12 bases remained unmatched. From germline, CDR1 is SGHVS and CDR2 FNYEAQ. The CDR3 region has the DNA TGTGCCAGCAGCCTGACTAGCGGGAGTAGGGAAGGGAATGAGCAGTTCTTC. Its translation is CASSLTSGSREGNEQFF.

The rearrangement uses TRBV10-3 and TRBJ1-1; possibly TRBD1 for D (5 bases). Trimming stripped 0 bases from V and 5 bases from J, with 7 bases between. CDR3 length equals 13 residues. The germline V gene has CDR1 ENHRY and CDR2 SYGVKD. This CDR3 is CAISESRGTEAFF. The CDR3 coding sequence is TGTGCCATCAGTGAGTCGCGGGGGACTGAAGCTTTCTTT.

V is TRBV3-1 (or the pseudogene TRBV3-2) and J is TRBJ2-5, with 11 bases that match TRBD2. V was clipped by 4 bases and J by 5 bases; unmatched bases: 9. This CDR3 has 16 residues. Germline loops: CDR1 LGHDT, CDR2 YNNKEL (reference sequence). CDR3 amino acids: CASSRPTSGMGETQYF. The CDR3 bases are TGTGCCAGCAGCCGGCCGACTAGCGGGATGGGGGAGACCCAGTACTTC.

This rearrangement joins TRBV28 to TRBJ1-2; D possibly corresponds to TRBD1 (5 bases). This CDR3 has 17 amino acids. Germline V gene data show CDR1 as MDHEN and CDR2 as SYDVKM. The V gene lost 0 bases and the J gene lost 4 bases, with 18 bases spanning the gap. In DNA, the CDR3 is TGTGCCAGCAGTTTATGGCGGGGGGGAATAACATCCTATGGCTACACCTTC. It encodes CASSLWRGGITSYGYTF.

The CDR3 DNA follows: TGTGCCATGGCCCGGGACAGGGGAGCAACCGGGGAGCTGTTTTTT. Translated: CAMARDRGATGELFF. The chain has TRBV10-3 and TRBJ2-2; 10 nucleotides align to TRBD1. Germline V gene sequence: CDR1 ENHRY, CDR2 SYGVKD. V was pared by 9 bases and J by 5 bases, with 9 bases of the junction left unmatched. There are 15 residues in the CDR3.

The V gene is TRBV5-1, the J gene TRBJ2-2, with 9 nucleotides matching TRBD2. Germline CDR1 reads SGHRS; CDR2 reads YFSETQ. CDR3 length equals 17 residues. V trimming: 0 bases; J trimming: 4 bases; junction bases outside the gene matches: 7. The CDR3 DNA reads TGCGCCAGCAGCTTGGCCCCGAGCGGGAGGACCACCGGGGAGCTGTTTTTT. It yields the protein CASSLAPSGRTTGELFF.

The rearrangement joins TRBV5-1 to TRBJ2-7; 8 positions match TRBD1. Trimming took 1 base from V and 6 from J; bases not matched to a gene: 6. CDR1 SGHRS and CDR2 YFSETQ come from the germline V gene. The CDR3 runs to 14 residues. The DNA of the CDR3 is TGCGCCAGCAGCTTGCAGGGGGCCTCTTCCGAGCAGTACTTC. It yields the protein CASSLQGASSEQYF.

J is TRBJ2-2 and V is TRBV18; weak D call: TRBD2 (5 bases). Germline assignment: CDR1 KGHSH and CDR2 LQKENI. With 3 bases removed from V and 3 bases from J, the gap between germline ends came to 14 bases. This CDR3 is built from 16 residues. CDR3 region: CASSPMQDSDTGELFF. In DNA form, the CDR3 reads TGTGCCAGCTCACCGATGCAGGACTCAGACACCGGGGAGCTGTTTTTT.

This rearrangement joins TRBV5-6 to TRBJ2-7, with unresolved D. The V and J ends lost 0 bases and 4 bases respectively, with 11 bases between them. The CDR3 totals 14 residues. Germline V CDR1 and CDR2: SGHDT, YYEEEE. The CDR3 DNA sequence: TGTGCCAGCAGCTTGGCGCTAAAAGCTTACGAGCAGTACTTC. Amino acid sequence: CASSLALKAYEQYF.

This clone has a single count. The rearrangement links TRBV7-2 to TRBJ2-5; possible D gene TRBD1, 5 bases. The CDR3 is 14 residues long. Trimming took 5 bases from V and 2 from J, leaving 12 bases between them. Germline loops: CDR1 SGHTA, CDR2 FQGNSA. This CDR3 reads CASSVGRLQETQYF. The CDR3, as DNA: TGTGCCAGCAGCGTGGGGCGTCTGCAAGAGACCCAGTACTTC.

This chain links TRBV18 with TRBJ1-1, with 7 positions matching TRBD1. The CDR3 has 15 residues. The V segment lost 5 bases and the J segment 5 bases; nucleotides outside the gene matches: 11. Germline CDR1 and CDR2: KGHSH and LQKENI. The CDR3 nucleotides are TGTGCCAGCTCAATTAACGAGGGGGCGTATACTGAAGCTTTCTTT. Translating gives CASSINEGAYTEAFF.

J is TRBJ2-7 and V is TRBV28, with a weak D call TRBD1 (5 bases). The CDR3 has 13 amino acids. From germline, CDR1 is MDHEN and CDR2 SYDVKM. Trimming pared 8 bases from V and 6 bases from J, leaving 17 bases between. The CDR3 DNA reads TGTGCCAGCTGGAAGACAGTTTTCTTCGAGCAGTACTTC. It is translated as CASWKTVFFEQYF.

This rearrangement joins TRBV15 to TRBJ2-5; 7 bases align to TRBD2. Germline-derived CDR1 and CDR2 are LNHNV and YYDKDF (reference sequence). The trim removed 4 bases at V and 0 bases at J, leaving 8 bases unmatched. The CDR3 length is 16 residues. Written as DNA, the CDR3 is TGTGCCACCAGCATCGGGGGGACCGGTCACCAAGAGACCCAGTACTTC. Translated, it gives CATSIGGTGHQETQYF.

The CDR3 DNA reads as TGTGCCAGCAGTTACGAGGGGGCGACCTACAATGAGCAGTTCTTC. Translation: CASSYEGATYNEQFF. The V call is TRBV6-6, the J call TRBJ2-1; 7 bases line up with TRBD1. The CDR3 is 15 residues long. Trimming at V came to 2 bases and at J to 2 bases, leaving 3 bases not matched to a gene. Per germline, CDR1 MNHNY and CDR2 SVGAGI (reference sequence).

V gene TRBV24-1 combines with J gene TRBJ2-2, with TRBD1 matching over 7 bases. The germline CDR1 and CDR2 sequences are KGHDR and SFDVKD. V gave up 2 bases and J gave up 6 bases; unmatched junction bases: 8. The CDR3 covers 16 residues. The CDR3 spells CATSDSSRGLSGELFF. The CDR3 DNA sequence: TGTGCCACCAGTGATTCGTCCAGGGGGTTGTCCGGGGAGCTGTTTTTT.

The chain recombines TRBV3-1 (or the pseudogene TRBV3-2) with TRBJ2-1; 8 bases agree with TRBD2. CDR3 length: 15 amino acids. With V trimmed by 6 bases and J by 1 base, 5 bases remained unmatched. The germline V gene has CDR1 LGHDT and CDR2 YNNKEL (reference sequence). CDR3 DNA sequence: TGTGCCAGCAGTCAGGGCGGGGGGTCCTACAATGAGCAGTTCTTC. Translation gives CASSQGGGSYNEQFF.

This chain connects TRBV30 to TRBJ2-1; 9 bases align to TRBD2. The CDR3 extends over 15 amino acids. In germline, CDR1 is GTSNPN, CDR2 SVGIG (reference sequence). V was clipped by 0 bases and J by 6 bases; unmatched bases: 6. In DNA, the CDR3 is TGTGCCTGGAGTGTAGGCCTAGCGGGAATCAATGAGCAGTTCTTC. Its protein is CAWSVGLAGINEQFF.

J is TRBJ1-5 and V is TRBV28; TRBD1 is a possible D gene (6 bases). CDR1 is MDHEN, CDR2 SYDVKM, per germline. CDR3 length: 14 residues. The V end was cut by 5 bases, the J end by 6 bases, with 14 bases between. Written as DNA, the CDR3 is TGTGCCAGCAGTCCCCTAGGGGGGGGTCAGCCCCAGCATTTT. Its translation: CASSPLGGGQPQHF.

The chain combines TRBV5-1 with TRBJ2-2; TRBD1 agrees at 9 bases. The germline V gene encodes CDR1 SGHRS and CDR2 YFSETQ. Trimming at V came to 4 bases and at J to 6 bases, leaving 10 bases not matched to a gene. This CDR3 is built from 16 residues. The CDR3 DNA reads TGCGCCAGCAGCCCCCGGGGACAGGGCGTCCCCGGGGAGCTGTTTTTT. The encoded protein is CASSPRGQGVPGELFF.

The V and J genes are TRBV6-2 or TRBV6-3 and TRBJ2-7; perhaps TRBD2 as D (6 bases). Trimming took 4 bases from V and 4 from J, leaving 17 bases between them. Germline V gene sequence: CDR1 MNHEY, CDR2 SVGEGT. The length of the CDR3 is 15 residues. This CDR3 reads CASSLGGVNLYEQYF. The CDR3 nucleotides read TGTGCCAGCAGTTTAGGAGGGGTAAACTTGTACGAGCAGTACTTC.